This entry is about one TCR beta chain. The antigen remains undetermined. The CDR3 sequence is 15 residues long. The germline V gene has CDR1 MNHEY and CDR2 SMNVEV (reference sequence). The junction had 11 bases not matched to a gene; V was cut back by 6 bases and J by 4 bases. The sample comes from a study of cytomegalovirus exposure and HLA in healthy donors. Regarding the study as a whole: Previously analyzed data showed that most TCR beta V segments were productive at a frequency of about 87% or about 30%. Most TCRs appeared rarely, but some public TCRs recurred in many donors. The study put 150 to 200 TCR beta chains on its list as cytomegalovirus-associated.

It was healthy bone marrow donors who served as donors. The primer mix had 60 Vbeta and 13 Jbeta primers. Method: immunoSEQ multiplex PCR; TCRdb's copy keeps in-frame clones and lacks some. The data show 180,000 or so clones, 78% seen once. Input material: PBMCs. The V call is TRBV27, the J call TRBJ2-5; 7 bases map to TRBD1. The receptor was derived from a female donor in good health and CMV-seronegative. CDR3 in DNA: TGTGCCAGCAGGCCCCACGACAGGGAAAGAGAGACCCAGTACTTC. It codes for CASRPHDRERETQYF.